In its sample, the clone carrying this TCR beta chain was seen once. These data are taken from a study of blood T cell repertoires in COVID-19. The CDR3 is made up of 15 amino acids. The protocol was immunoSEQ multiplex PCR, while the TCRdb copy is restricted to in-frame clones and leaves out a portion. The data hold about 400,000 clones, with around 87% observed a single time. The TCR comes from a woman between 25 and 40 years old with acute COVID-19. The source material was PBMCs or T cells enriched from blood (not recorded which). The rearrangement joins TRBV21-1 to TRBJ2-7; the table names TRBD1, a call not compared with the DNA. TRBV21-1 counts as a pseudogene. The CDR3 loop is CASSNRQGASYEQYF. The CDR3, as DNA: TGTGCCAGCAGCAACCGACAGGGTGCCTCCTACGAGCAGTACTTC.